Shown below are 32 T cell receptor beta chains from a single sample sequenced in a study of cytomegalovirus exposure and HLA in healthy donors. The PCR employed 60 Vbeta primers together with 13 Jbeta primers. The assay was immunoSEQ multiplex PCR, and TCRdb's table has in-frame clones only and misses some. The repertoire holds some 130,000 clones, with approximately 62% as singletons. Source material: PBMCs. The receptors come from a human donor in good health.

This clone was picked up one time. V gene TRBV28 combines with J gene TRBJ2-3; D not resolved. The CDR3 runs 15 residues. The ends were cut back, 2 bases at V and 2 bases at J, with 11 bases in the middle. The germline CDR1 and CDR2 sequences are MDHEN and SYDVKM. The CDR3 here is CASSLLSTSTDTQYF. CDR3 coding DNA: TGTGCCAGCAGTTTACTTAGTACTTCCACAGATACGCAGTATTTT.

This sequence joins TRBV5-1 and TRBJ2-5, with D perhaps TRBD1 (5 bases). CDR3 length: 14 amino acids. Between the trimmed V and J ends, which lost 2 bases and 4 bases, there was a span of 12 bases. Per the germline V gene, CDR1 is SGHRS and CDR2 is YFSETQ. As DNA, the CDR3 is TGCGCCAGCAGCTTCGGCTCAGGGTTAGAGACCCAGTACTTC. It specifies CASSFGSGLETQYF. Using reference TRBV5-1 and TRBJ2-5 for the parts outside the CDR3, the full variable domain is KAGVTQTPRYLIKTRGQQVTLSCSPISGHRSVSWYQQTPGQGLQFLFEYFSETQRNKGNFPGRFSGRQFSNSRSEMNVSTLELGDSALYLCASSFGSGLETQYFGPGTRLLVL.

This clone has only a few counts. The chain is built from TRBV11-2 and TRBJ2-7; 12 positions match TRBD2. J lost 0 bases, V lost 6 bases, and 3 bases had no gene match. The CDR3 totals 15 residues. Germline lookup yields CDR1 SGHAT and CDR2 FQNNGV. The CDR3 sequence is CASSLTSGGSYEQYF. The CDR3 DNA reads TGTGCCAGCAGTCTGACTAGCGGGGGCTCCTACGAGCAGTACTTC. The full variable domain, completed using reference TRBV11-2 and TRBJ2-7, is EAGVAQSPRYKIIEKRQSVAFWCNPISGHATLYWYQQILGQGPKLLIQFQNNGVVDDSQLPKDRFSAERLKGVDSTLKIQPAKLEDSAVYLCASSLTSGGSYEQYFGPGTRLTVT.

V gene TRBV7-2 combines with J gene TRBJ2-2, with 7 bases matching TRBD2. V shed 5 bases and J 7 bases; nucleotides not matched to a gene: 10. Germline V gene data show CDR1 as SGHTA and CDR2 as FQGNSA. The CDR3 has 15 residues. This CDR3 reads CASSGVLARGGELFF. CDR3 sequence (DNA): TGTGCCAGCAGCGGGGTACTAGCGCGTGGCGGGGAGCTGTTTTTT.

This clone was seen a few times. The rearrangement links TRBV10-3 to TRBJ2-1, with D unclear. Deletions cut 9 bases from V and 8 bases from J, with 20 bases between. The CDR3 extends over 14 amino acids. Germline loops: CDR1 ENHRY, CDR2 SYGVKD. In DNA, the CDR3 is TGTGCCATACCCCTTCCGATAGACAACGATGAGCAGTTCTTC. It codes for CAIPLPIDNDEQFF.

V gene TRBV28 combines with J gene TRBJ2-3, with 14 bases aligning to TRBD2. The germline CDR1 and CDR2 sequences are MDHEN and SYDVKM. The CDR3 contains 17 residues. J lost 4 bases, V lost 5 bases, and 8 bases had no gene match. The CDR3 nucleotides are TGTGCCAGCAGTCAAACTCCGGGACTAGCGGGAGCAGATACGCAGTATTTT. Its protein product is CASSQTPGLAGADTQYF.

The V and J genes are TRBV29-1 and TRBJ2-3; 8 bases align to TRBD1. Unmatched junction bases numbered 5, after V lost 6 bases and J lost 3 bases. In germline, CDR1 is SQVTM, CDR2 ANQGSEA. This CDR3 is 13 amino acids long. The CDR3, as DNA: TGCAGCGTCCCCGGACAGGGAACAGATACGCAGTATTTT. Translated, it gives CSVPGQGTDTQYF.

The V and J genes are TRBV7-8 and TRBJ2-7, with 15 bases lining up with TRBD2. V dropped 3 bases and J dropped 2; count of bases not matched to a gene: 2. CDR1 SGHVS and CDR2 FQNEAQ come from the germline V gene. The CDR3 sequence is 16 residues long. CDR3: CASSFGLAGGAYEQYF. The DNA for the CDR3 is TGTGCCAGCAGCTTTGGACTAGCGGGAGGGGCCTACGAGCAGTACTTC. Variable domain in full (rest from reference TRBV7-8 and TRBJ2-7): GAGVSQSPRYKVAKRGQDVALRCDPISGHVSLFWYQQALGQGPEFLTYFQNEAQLDKSGLPSDRFFAERPEGSVSTLKIQRTQQEDSAVYLCASSFGLAGGAYEQYFGPGTRLTVT.

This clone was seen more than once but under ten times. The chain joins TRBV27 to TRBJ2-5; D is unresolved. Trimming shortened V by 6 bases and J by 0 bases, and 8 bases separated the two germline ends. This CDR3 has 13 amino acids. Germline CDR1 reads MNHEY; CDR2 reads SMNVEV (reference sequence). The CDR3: CASSSQYQETQYF. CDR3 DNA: TGTGCCAGCAGCTCCCAGTACCAAGAGACCCAGTACTTC.

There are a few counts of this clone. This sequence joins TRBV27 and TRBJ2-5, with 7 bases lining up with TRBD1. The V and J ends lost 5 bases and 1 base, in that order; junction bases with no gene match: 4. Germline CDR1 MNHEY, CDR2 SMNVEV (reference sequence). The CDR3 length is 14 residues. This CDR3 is CASSQRGPQETQYF. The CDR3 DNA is TGTGCCAGCAGTCAGAGGGGGCCCCAAGAGACCCAGTACTTC.

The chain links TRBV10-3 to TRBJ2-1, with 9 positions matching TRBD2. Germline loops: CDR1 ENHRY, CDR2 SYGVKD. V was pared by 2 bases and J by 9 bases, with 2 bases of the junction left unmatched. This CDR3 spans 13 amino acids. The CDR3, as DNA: TGTGCCATCAGTGAGGGACTAGCGTTTGAGCAGTTCTTC. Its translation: CAISEGLAFEQFF.

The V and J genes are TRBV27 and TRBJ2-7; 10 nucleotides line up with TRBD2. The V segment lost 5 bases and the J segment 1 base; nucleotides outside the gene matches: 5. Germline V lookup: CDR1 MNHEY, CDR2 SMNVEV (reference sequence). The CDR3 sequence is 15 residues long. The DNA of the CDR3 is TGTGCCAGCAGTCGGACTAGCGGATTTTCCTACGAGCAGTACTTC. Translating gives CASSRTSGFSYEQYF.

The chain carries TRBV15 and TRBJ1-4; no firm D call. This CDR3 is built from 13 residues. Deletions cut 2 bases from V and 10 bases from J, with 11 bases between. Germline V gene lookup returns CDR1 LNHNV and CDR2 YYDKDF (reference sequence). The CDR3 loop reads CATSRTSGVKLFF. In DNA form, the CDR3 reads TGTGCCACCAGCAGAACCTCAGGTGTAAAACTGTTTTTT.

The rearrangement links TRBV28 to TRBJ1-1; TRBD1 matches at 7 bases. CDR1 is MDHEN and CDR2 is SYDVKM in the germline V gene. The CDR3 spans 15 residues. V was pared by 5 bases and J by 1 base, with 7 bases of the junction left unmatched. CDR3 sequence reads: CASSPARTGNTEAFF. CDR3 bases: TGTGCCAGCAGTCCGGCGCGGACAGGGAACACTGAAGCTTTCTTT. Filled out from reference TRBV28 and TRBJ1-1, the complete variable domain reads DVKVTQSSRYLVKRTGEKVFLECVQDMDHENMFWYRQDPGLGLRLIYFSYDVKMKEKGDIPEGYSVSREKKERFSLILESASTNQTSMYLCASSPARTGNTEAFFGQGTRLTVV.

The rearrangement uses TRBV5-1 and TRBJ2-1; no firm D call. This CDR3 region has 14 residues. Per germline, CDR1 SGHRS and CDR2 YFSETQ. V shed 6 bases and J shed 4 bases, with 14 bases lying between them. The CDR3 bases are TGCGCCAGCAAGTCCGGAGACTTTTACAATGAGCAGTTCTTC. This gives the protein CASKSGDFYNEQFF.

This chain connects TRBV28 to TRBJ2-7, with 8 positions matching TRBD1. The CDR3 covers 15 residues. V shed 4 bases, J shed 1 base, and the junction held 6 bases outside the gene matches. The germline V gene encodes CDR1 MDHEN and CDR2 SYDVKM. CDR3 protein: CASSWVDRGSYEQYF. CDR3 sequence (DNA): TGTGCCAGCAGTTGGGTCGACAGGGGTTCCTACGAGCAGTACTTC.

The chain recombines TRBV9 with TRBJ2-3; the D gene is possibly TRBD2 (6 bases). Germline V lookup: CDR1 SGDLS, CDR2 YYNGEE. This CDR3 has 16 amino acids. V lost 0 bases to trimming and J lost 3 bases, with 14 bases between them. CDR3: CASSVDRGSRTDTQYF. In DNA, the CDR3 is TGTGCCAGCAGCGTAGACCGGGGGAGCCGGACAGATACGCAGTATTTT.

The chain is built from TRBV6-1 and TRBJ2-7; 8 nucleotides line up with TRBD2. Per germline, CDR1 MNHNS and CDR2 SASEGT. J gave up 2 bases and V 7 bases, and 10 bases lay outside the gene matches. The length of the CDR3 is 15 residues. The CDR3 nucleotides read TGTGCCAGCAAGCCACTAGCGGAGCGGACCTACGAGCAGTACTTC. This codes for CASKPLAERTYEQYF.

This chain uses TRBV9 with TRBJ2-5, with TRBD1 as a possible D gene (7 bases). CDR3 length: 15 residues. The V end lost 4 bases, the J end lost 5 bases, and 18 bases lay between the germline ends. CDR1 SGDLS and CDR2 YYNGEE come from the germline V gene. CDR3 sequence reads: CASSPGGSVIETQYF. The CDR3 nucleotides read TGTGCCAGCAGCCCAGGGGGGAGTGTTATCGAGACCCAGTACTTC. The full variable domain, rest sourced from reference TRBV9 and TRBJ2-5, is DSGVTQTPKHLITATGQRVTLRCSPRSGDLSVYWYQQSLDQGLQFLIQYYNGEERAKGNILERFSAQQFPDLHSELNLSSLELGDSALYFCASSPGGSVIETQYFGPGTRLLVL.

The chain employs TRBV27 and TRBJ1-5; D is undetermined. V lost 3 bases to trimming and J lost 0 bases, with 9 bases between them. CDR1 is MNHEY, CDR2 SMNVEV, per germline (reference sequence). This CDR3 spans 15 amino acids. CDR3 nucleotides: TGTGCCAGCAGTTTCGCCGGGGATAGCAATCAGCCCCAGCATTTT. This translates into CASSFAGDSNQPQHF.

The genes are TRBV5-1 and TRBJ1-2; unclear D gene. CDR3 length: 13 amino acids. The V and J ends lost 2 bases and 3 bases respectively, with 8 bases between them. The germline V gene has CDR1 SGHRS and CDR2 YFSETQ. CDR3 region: CASSFETDYGYTF. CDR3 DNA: TGCGCCAGCAGCTTTGAAACGGACTATGGCTACACCTTC.

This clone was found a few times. The CDR3 here is CASSATGGTGNTIYF. Here the CDR3 DNA reads TGTGCCAGCAGCGCGACAGGGGGCACTGGAAACACCATATATTTT. The chain combines TRBV7-9 with TRBJ1-3, with 10 bases that match TRBD1. The CDR3 spans 15 residues. The germline CDR1 and CDR2 sequences are SEHNR and FQNEAQ (reference sequence). The V and J ends lost 5 bases and 2 bases, in that order; junction bases with no gene match: 3.

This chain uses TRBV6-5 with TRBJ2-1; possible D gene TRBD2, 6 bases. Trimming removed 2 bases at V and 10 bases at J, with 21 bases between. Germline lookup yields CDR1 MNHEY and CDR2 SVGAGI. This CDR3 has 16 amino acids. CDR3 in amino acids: CASSYRASGRGGEQFF. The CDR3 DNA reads TGTGCCAGCAGTTACCGGGCCTCCGGGAGAGGTGGCGAGCAGTTCTTC.

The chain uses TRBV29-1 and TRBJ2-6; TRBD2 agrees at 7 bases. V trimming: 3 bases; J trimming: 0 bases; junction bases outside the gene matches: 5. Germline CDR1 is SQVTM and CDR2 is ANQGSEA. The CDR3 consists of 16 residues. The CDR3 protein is CSVEGGAYSGANVLTF. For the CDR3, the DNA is TGCAGCGTTGAGGGAGGGGCGTACTCTGGGGCCAACGTCCTGACTTTC.

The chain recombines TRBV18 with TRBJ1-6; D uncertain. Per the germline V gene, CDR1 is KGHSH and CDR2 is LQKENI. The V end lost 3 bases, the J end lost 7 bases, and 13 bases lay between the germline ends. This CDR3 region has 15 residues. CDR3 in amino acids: CASSPNLAENSPLHF. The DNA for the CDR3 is TGTGCCAGCTCACCTAACCTCGCTGAGAATTCACCCCTCCACTTT.

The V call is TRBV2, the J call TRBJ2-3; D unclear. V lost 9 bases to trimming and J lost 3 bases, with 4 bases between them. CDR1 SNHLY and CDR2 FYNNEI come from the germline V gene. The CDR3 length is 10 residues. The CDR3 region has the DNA TGTGCCAGTACTACAGATACGCAGTATTTT. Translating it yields CASTTDTQYF.

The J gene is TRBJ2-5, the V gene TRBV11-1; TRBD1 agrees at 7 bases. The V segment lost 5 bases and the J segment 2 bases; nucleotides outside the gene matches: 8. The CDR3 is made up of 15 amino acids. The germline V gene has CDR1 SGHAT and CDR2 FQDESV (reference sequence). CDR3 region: CASSRDRAAQETQYF. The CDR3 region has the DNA TGTGCCAGCAGCCGGGACAGAGCTGCGCAAGAGACCCAGTACTTC. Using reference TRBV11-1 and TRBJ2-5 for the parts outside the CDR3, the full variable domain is EAEVAQSPRYKITEKSQAVAFWCDPISGHATLYWYRQILGQGPELLVQFQDESVVDDSQLPKDRFSAERLKGVDSTLKIQPAELGDSAMYLCASSRDRAAQETQYFGPGTRLLVL.

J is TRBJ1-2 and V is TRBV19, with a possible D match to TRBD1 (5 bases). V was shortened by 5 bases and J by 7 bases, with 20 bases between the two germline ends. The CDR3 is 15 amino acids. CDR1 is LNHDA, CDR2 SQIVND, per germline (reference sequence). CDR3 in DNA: TGTGCCAGTAGTCTCCAACCCCAGGGTGGTCGTGGCTACACCTTC. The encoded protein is CASSLQPQGGRGYTF.

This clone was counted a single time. This CDR3 reads CASSPQAGGPSSTDTQYF. In DNA form, the CDR3 reads TGCGCCAGCAGCCCCCAAGCGGGAGGCCCATCAAGCACAGATACGCAGTATTTT. This chain joins TRBV4-1 and TRBJ2-3; TRBD2 matches at 9 bases. The CDR3 extends over 18 amino acids. After removal of 4 bases from V and 0 bases from J, the junction contained 11 bases not matched to a gene. Germline V gene sequence: CDR1 MGHRA, CDR2 YSYEKL.

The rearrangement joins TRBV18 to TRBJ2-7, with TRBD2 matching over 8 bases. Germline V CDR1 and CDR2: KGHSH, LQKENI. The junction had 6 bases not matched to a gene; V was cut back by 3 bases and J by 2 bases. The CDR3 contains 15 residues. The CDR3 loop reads CASSPTDGRAYEQYF. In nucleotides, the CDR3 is TGTGCCAGCTCACCCACAGACGGGAGGGCCTACGAGCAGTACTTC.

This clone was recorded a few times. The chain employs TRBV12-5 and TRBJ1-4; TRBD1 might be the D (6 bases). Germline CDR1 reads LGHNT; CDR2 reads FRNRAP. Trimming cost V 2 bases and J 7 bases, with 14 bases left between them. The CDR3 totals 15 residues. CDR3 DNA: TGTGCTAGTGGTTTGTGGGGGGGCGCGGTTGAAAAACTGTTTTTT. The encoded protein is CASGLWGGAVEKLFF.

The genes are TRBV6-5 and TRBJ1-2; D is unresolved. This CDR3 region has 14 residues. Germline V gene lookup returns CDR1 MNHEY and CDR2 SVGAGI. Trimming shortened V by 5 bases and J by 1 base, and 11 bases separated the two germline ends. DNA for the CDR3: TGTGCCAGCAGTAACGATCGGGGTAACTATGGCTACACCTTC. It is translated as CASSNDRGNYGYTF.